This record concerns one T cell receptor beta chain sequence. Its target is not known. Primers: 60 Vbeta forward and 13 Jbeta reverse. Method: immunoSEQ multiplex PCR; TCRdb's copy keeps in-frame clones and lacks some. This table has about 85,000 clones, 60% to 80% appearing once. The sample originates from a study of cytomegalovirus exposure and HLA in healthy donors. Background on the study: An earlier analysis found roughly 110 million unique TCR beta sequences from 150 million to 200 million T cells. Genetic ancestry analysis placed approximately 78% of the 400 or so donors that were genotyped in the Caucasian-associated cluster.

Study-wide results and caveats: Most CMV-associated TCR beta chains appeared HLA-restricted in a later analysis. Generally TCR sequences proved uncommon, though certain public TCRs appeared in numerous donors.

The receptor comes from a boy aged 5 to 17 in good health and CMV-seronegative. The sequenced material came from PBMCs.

The CDR3 is CASTGLSYEQYF. The CDR3 coding sequence is TGCGCCAGCACGGGACTGAGCTACGAGCAGTACTTC. The chain joins TRBV5-1 to TRBJ2-7; maybe TRBD2 (6 bases). The CDR3 runs to 12 residues. Germline V gene sequence: CDR1 SGHRS, CDR2 YFSETQ. With 6 bases removed from V and 3 bases from J, the gap between germline ends came to 10 bases.